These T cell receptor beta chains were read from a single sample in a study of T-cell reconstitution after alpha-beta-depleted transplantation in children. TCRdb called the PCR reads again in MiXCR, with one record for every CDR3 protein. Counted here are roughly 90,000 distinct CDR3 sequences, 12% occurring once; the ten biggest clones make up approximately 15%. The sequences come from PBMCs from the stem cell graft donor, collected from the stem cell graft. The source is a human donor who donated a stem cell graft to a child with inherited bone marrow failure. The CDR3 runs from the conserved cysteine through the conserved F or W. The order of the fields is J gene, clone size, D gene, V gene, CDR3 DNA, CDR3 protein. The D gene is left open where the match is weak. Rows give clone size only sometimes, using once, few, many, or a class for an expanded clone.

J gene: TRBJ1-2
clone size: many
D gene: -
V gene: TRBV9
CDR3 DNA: TGTGCCAGCAGCGTGGCGACAGTGAGCTATGGCTACACCTTC
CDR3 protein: CASSVATVSYGYTF

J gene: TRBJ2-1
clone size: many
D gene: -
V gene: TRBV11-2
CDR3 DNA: TGTGCCAGCAGCTTAGGGCGGGACGGACCGCTGAGGGAGCAGTTCTTC
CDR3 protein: CASSLGRDGPLREQFF

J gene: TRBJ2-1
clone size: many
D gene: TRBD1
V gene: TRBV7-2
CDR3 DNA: TGTGCCAGCAGCCTAGCCCCAGGGGGCAATGAGCAGTTCTTC
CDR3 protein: CASSLAPGGNEQFF

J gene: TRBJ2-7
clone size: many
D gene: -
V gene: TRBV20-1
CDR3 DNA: TGCAGTGCTAGCGCGGAGAAGGGGTCCTACGAGCAGTACTTC
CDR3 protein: CSASAEKGSYEQYF

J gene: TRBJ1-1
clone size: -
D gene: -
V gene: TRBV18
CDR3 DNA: TGTGCCAGCTCACCACAGGGGTCTGAAGCTTTCTTT
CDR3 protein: CASSPQGSEAFF

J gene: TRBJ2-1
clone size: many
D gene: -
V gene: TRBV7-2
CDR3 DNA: TGTGCCAGCAGCTTAGCAGGGGCCCTCGACTACAATGAGCAGTTCTTC
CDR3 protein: CASSLAGALDYNEQFF

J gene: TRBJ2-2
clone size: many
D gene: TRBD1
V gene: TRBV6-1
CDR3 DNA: TGTGCCAGCAGTGCGACAGGGGGGAGGGGCACCGGGGAGCTGTTTTTT
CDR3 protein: CASSATGGRGTGELFF

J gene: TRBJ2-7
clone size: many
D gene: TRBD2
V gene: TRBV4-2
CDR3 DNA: TGTGCCAGCAGCCAAGATCCGAGCGGGAGCTCCTACGAGCAGTACTTC
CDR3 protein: CASSQDPSGSSYEQYF

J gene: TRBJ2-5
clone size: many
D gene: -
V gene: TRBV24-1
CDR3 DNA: TGTGCCACCAGTTCCCGCGACAAAGAGACCCAGTACTTC
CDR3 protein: CATSSRDKETQYF

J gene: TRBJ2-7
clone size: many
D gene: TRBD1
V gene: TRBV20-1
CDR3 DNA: TGCAGTGCTAGGGACCCTTCGACAGGGTCCCTATACGAGCAGTACTTC
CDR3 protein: CSARDPSTGSLYEQYF

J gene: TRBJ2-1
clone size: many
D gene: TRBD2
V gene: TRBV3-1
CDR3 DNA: TGTGCCAGCAGCCCCCTAGCGGGGGGATCGTACAATGAGCAGTTCTTC
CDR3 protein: CASSPLAGGSYNEQFF

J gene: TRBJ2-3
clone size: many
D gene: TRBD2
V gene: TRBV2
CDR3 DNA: TGTGCCAGCAGGCAGACTAGCGGGAGGACGACAGATACGCAGTATTTT
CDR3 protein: CASRQTSGRTTDTQYF

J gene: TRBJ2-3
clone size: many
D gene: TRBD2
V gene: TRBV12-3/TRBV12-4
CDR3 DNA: TGTGCCAGCAGTTCAAGCGGGGCCGTTATGGGCACAGATACGCAGTATTTT
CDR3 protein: CASSSSGAVMGTDTQYF

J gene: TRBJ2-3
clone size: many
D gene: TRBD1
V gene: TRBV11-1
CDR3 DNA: TGTGCCAGCAGCAAAAAAAACTACCGACAGGGGAGCTGGACAGATACGCAGTATTTT
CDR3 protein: CASSKKNYRQGSWTDTQYF

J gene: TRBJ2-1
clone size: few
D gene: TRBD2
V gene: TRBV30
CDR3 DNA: TGTGCCTGGAGTGGACGACTAGCGGGAGATGAGCAGTTCTTC
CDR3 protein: CAWSGRLAGDEQFF

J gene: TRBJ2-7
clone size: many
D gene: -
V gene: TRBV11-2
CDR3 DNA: TGTGCCAGCAGCTTCAGATCGGTCTACGAGCAGTACTTC
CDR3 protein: CASSFRSVYEQYF

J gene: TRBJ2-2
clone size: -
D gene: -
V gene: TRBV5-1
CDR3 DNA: TGCGCCAGCAGCTTGGAGGTGGGGGACACCGGGGAGCTGTTTTTT
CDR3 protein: CASSLEVGDTGELFF

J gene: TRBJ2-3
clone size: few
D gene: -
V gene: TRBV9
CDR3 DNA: TGTGCCAGCAGCGTAGACATAACAGATACGCAGTATTTT
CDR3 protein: CASSVDITDTQYF